These 27 T cell receptor beta chains share one sample of origin, sequenced in a study of blood T cell repertoires in COVID-19. This table comes from immunoSEQ multiplex PCR, and its TCRdb copy is limited to in-frame clones, with some not included. The sample consists of some 65,000 clones, almost 90% of them appearing once. The material sequenced was peripheral blood. These receptors were taken from a woman older than 75 with active COVID-19.

This chain uses TRBV25-1 with TRBJ1-1; tentatively, D is TRBD1 (5 bases). Germline CDR1 MGHDK, CDR2 SYGVNS. The length of the CDR3 is 13 residues. Between the trimmed V and J ends, which lost 3 bases and 7 bases, there was a span of 12 bases. Here the CDR3 reads CASSDPGRGEAFF. DNA of the CDR3: TGTGCCAGCAGTGACCCCGGGAGGGGTGAAGCTTTCTTT. Filled out from reference TRBV25-1 and TRBJ1-1, the complete variable domain reads EADIYQTPRYLVIGTGKKITLECSQTMGHDKMYWYQQDPGMELHLIHYSYGVNSTEKGDLSSESTVSRIRTEHFPLTLESARPSHTSQYLCASSDPGRGEAFFGQGTRLTVV.

The gene calls are TRBV4-2 and TRBJ2-1; 9 nucleotides align to TRBD2. With 0 bases clipped from V and 7 bases from J, the junction kept 7 bases outside the gene matches. This CDR3 region has 16 residues. From germline, CDR1 is LGHNA and CDR2 YNFKEQ. CDR3 sequence (DNA): TGTGCCAGCAGCCAAGAAGGAGCGGGGGGCGGAAATGAGCAGTTCTTC. Protein sequence: CASSQEGAGGGNEQFF.

V gene TRBV5-4 combines with J gene TRBJ2-5, with 8 bases fitting TRBD2. V lost 1 base and J lost 2; bases outside the gene matches: 1. Germline V lookup: CDR1 SGHNT, CDR2 YYREEE (reference sequence). This CDR3 is built from 14 residues. CDR3 region: CASSLQRGQETQYF. The CDR3 nucleotides are TGTGCCAGCAGCTTGCAGCGGGGGCAAGAGACCCAGTACTTC. The full variable domain, rest sourced from reference TRBV5-4 and TRBJ2-5, is ETGVTQSPTHLIKTRGQQVTLRCSSQSGHNTVSWYQQALGQGPQFIFQYYREEENGRGNFPPRFSGLQFPNYSSELNVNALELDDSALYLCASSLQRGQETQYFGPGTRLLVL.

This chain joins TRBV7-2 and TRBJ2-7; tentative D call: TRBD1 (6 bases). Germline V gives CDR1 SGHTA, CDR2 FQGNSA. The V gene lost 10 bases and the J gene lost 0 bases, with 13 bases spanning the gap. This CDR3 comprises 13 residues. This CDR3 reads CATKGGNSYEQYF. In DNA, the CDR3 is TGTGCCACCAAAGGGGGAAACTCCTACGAGCAGTACTTC.

The chain combines TRBV3-1 (or the pseudogene TRBV3-2) with TRBJ2-3; the match to TRBD2 covers 14 bases. The ends lost 4 bases at V and 0 bases at J; junction bases unmatched: 6. Per the germline V gene, CDR1 is LGHDT and CDR2 is YNNKEL (reference sequence). The CDR3 extends over 18 amino acids. CDR3 sequence reads: CASSRTSGGRTSTDTQYF. In DNA, the CDR3 is TGTGCCAGCAGCCGGACTAGCGGGGGGAGAACTAGCACAGATACGCAGTATTTT.

The J gene is TRBJ1-2, the V gene TRBV15; D not certain. Trimming pared 0 bases from V and 8 bases from J, leaving 13 bases between. This CDR3 region has 14 residues. Germline V CDR1 and CDR2: LNHNV, YYDKDF (reference sequence). The CDR3 coding sequence is TGTGCCACCAGCAGAGATTCCTCCCCACTCGGCTACACCTTC. Its protein is CATSRDSSPLGYTF.

There are a few counts of this clone. The V gene is TRBV28, the J gene TRBJ1-5; a possible D gene is TRBD1 (6 bases). Germline V gene lookup returns CDR1 MDHEN and CDR2 SYDVKM. CDR3 length: 15 residues. V was trimmed by 1 base and J by 0 bases, leaving 7 bases between them. CDR3 protein: CASSLSDSSNQPQHF. The CDR3 DNA is TGTGCCAGCAGTTTATCGGACAGTAGCAATCAGCCCCAGCATTTT.

The gene calls are TRBV4-2 and TRBJ2-3; 10 bases are shared with TRBD2. CDR3 length: 16 residues. The germline V gene has CDR1 LGHNA and CDR2 YNFKEQ. Trimming removed 1 base from V and 4 bases from J; junction bases left unmatched: 5. The CDR3 protein is CASSQVTAGGPDTQYF. The CDR3 DNA reads as TGTGCCAGCAGCCAAGTGACAGCGGGGGGGCCAGATACGCAGTATTTT.

The chain links TRBV5-4 to TRBJ2-7; 11 bases are a match to TRBD1. The CDR3 has 14 amino acids. Per germline, CDR1 SGHNT and CDR2 YYREEE (reference sequence). V shed 3 bases and J 3 bases; nucleotides not matched to a gene: 2. The CDR3 nucleotides read TGTGCCAGCAGCTGGGACAGGGGGGACTACGAGCAGTACTTC. This gives the protein CASSWDRGDYEQYF.

This chain joins TRBV3-1 (or the pseudogene TRBV3-2) and TRBJ1-2, with a tentative D call TRBD1 (6 bases). The length of the CDR3 is 12 residues. Germline values: CDR1 LGHDT, CDR2 YNNKEL (reference sequence). V was trimmed by 5 bases and J by 6 bases, leaving 10 bases between them. The CDR3 DNA follows: TGTGCCAGCAGCTACAGGGTCCATGGCTACACCTTC. It specifies CASSYRVHGYTF.

The chain is built from TRBV3-1 (or the pseudogene TRBV3-2) and TRBJ2-1; TRBD2 agrees at 12 bases. Germline V gene data show CDR1 as LGHDT and CDR2 as YNNKEL (reference sequence). The CDR3 covers 17 residues. J lost 7 bases, V lost 0 bases, and 7 bases had no gene match. The CDR3 loop reads CASSQERSSGGVNEQFF. The CDR3 DNA reads TGTGCCAGCAGCCAAGAACGGTCTAGCGGGGGGGTTAATGAGCAGTTCTTC.

The chain employs TRBV11-2 and TRBJ2-1, with 7 bases that match TRBD2. V lost 8 bases, J lost 4 bases, and 5 bases stayed unmatched. The CDR3 totals 13 residues. CDR1 and CDR2 from the germline V gene are SGHAT and FQNNGV. Here the CDR3 reads CASGEGLYNEQFF. The CDR3 bases are TGTGCCAGCGGGGAGGGTCTTTACAATGAGCAGTTCTTC.

This clone was seen a handful of times. This chain connects TRBV7-2 to TRBJ1-2; 8 nucleotides align to TRBD1. Germline CDR1 and CDR2: SGHTA and FQGNSA. The CDR3 totals 14 residues. The V gene end was trimmed by 2 bases and the J gene end by 5 bases; junction bases not matched to a gene: 4. CDR3 coding DNA: TGTGCCAGCAGCTTACAGGGGGCACTATATGGCTACACCTTC. It translates to CASSLQGALYGYTF.

This chain connects TRBV19 to TRBJ2-2, with D maybe TRBD2 (5 bases). Germline V gene sequence: CDR1 LNHDA, CDR2 SQIVND (reference sequence). V was shortened by 6 bases and J by 7 bases, with 12 bases between the two germline ends. The CDR3 consists of 13 residues. The CDR3 region has the DNA TGTGCCAGTAGCCGAGGGTGGGGCGGGGAGCTGTTTTTT. Its translation is CASSRGWGGELFF.

The chain uses TRBV4-3 and TRBJ2-7, with TRBD1 as a possible D gene (6 bases). The CDR3 spans 14 residues. The V gene's germline CDR1 is LGHNA and CDR2 YSLEER. Trimming stripped 0 bases from V and 3 bases from J, with 9 bases between. This CDR3 is CASSQDGQSYEQYF. In DNA form, the CDR3 reads TGCGCCAGCAGCCAAGATGGACAGAGCTACGAGCAGTACTTC.

This chain uses TRBV27 with TRBJ2-5, with D perhaps matching TRBD2 (5 bases). Trimming cost V 5 bases and J 6 bases, with 10 bases left between them. The CDR3 contains 12 residues. Germline V gene data show CDR1 as MNHEY and CDR2 as SMNVEV (reference sequence). CDR3 in DNA: TGTGCCAGCAGTCTCCCGGGGAAGACCCAGTACTTC. The encoded protein is CASSLPGKTQYF.

This rearrangement joins TRBV5-6 to TRBJ1-4; TRBD1 aligns across 8 bases. The CDR3 runs to 14 residues. V lost 7 bases, J lost 8 bases, and 10 bases stayed unmatched. The V gene's germline CDR1 is SGHDT and CDR2 YYEEEE. The CDR3 reads CASGLQGGGEKLFF. CDR3 sequence (DNA): TGTGCCAGCGGATTACAGGGGGGAGGCGAAAAACTGTTTTTT.

This clone was seen only once. The gene calls are TRBV5-4 and TRBJ2-7; TRBD1 aligns across 10 bases. This CDR3 has 17 amino acids. Germline values: CDR1 SGHNT, CDR2 YYREEE (reference sequence). With V trimmed by 2 bases and J by 0 bases, 8 bases remained unmatched. CDR3 region: CASSLTGTGDFSYEQYF. DNA of the CDR3: TGTGCCAGCAGCTTAACCGGGACAGGGGATTTCTCCTACGAGCAGTACTTC. Full variable domain (outside the CDR3, taken from reference TRBV5-4 and TRBJ2-7): ETGVTQSPTHLIKTRGQQVTLRCSSQSGHNTVSWYQQALGQGPQFIFQYYREEENGRGNFPPRFSGLQFPNYSSELNVNALELDDSALYLCASSLTGTGDFSYEQYFGPGTRLTVT.

This rearrangement joins TRBV7-2 to TRBJ2-3; 9 nucleotides match TRBD1. The CDR3 extends over 15 amino acids. Germline V gene sequence: CDR1 SGHTA, CDR2 FQGNSA. V was pared by 2 bases and J by 4 bases, with 4 bases of the junction left unmatched. The CDR3 is CASSLMGTGSDTQYF. The CDR3 DNA reads as TGTGCCAGCAGCTTAATGGGGACAGGGTCAGATACGCAGTATTTT.

The chain joins TRBV19 to TRBJ1-2; D perhaps matches TRBD1 (5 bases). Germline CDR1 reads LNHDA; CDR2 reads SQIVND (reference sequence). Trimming pared 7 bases from V and 2 bases from J, leaving 14 bases between. This CDR3 spans 14 amino acids. CDR3 sequence: CASTPRRANYGYTF. The DNA for the CDR3 is TGTGCCAGTACTCCCCGCAGGGCCAACTATGGCTACACCTTC.

The DNA of the CDR3 is TGTGCCAGCCAAGCGAGGGGGACCTACAATGAGCAGTTCTTC. It encodes CASQARGTYNEQFF. This rearrangement joins TRBV6-5 to TRBJ2-1; D perhaps matches TRBD1 (6 bases). V dropped 8 bases and J dropped 2 bases, with 13 bases sitting between them. CDR1 and CDR2 (germline): MNHEY, SVGAGI. This CDR3 is built from 14 residues.

This chain uses TRBV5-8 with TRBJ2-1; D remains ambiguous. V lost 1 base to trimming and J lost 9 bases, with 5 bases between them. The CDR3 loop spans 11 amino acids. Per germline, CDR1 SGHTS and CDR2 YDEGEE. The CDR3 DNA follows: TGTGCCAGCAGCTTGTCGCGTGAGCAGTTCTTC. Its protein is CASSLSREQFF.

This chain links TRBV7-3 with TRBJ2-5; D gene uncertain. Germline CDR1 reads SGHTA; CDR2 reads FQGTGA. The CDR3 length is 13 residues. The V and J ends lost 5 bases and 2 bases respectively, with 9 bases between them. DNA of the CDR3: TGTGCCAGCAGCCAAACAGATCAAGAGACCCAGTACTTC. As protein: CASSQTDQETQYF.

The chain links TRBV15 to TRBJ1-4; D possibly corresponds to TRBD1 (5 bases). The CDR3 runs 14 residues. Trimming left V 6 bases short and J 0 bases short, with 8 bases between. In germline, CDR1 is LNHNV, CDR2 YYDKDF (reference sequence). CDR3 bases: TGTGCCACCAGGCGGGGGGCAACTAATGAAAAACTGTTTTTT. This sequence encodes CATRRGATNEKLFF.

V is TRBV5-4 and J is TRBJ2-2; TRBD1 might be the D (6 bases). The CDR3 consists of 14 residues. Trimming shortened V by 2 bases and J by 3 bases, and 8 bases separated the two germline ends. Germline loops: CDR1 SGHNT, CDR2 YYREEE (reference sequence). For the CDR3, the DNA is TGTGCCAGCAGCTTACAGGGATACACCGGGGAGCTGTTTTTT. Residues: CASSLQGYTGELFF.

CDR3 loop: CATSAPDRGYGYTF. The CDR3, as DNA: TGTGCCACCAGTGCCCCGGACAGGGGCTATGGCTACACCTTC. The chain links TRBV24-1 to TRBJ1-2; 9 bases agree with TRBD1. Germline CDR1 and CDR2: KGHDR and SFDVKD. V lost 5 bases to trimming and J lost 4 bases; unmatched junction nucleotides: 4. The CDR3 runs 14 residues.

The genes are TRBV7-8 and TRBJ1-1; 11 bases agree with TRBD1. V lost 2 bases and J lost 5; bases outside the gene matches: 7. CDR3 length: 16 residues. The germline V gene has CDR1 SGHVS and CDR2 FQNEAQ. CDR3 amino acids: CASSLTGTGGYTEAFF. Here the CDR3 DNA reads TGTGCCAGCAGCTTAACCGGGACAGGGGGGTATACTGAAGCTTTCTTT.